This TCR beta chain was sequenced in a study of cytomegalovirus exposure and HLA in healthy donors. The overall study: Researchers found that more than 70% of some 400 genotyped donors fell within the Caucasian-associated ancestry cluster. Study outcomes and limitations: The study designated roughly 160 TCR beta chains cytomegalovirus-associated. Later analysis indicated greater clonal expansion among HLA-associated TCR beta chains than among equally common other chains.

Notes on this clone: Its antigen is unidentified.

Trimming removed 3 bases at V and 4 bases at J, with 10 bases between. CDR1 SGHTA and CDR2 FQGNSA come from the germline V gene. This CDR3 region has 15 residues. Vbeta (60) and Jbeta (13) primers were used in the PCR. The method was immunoSEQ multiplex PCR; TCRdb's version includes in-frame clones alone and lacks a portion of them. The table includes 110,000 to 150,000 clones, 70% to 80% detected once. The origin of this receptor is a male donor in good health and CMV-seronegative. Sequenced sample: PBMCs. This chain links TRBV7-2 with TRBJ2-6, with D hard to call. This chain's CDR3 is CASSLSPLGANVLTF. DNA for the CDR3: TGTGCCAGCAGCTTGAGCCCGCTAGGGGCCAACGTCCTGACTTTC.